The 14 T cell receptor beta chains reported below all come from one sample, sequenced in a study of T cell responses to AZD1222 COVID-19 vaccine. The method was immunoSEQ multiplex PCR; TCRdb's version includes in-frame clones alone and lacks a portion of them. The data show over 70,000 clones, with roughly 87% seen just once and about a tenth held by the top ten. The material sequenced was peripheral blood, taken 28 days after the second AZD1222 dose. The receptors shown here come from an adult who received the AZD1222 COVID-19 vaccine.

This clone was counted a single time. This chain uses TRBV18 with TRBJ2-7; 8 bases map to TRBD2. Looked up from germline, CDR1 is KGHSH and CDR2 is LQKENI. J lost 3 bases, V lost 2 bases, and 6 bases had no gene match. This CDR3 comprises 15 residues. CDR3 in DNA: TGTGCCAGCTCACCAACCGAACTAGCGGTCTACGAGCAGTACGTC. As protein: CASSPTELAVYEQYV.

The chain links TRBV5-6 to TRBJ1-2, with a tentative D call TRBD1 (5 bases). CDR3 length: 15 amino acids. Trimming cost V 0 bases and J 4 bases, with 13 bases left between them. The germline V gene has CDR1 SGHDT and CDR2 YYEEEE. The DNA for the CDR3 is TGTGCCAGCAGCTTGGAACACAGGACGGGCTATGGCTACACCTTC. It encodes CASSLEHRTGYGYTF.

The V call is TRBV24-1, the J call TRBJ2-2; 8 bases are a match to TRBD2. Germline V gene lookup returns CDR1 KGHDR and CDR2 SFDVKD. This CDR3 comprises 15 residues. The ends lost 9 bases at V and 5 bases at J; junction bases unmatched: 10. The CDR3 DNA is TGTGCCACCTCCCGGGAGGGGGACTTGACCGGGGAGCTGTTTTTT. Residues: CATSREGDLTGELFF.

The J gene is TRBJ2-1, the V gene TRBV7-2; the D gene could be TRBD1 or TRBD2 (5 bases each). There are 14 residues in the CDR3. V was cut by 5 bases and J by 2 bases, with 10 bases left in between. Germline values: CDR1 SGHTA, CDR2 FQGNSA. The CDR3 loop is CASSPGTAYNEQFF. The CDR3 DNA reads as TGTGCCAGCAGCCCCGGGACGGCCTACAATGAGCAGTTCTTC.

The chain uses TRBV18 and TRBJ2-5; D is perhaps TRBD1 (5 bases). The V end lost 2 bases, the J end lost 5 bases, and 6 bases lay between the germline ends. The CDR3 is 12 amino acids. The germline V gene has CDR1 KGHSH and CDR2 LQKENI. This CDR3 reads CASSPGAETQYF. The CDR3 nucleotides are TGTGCCAGCTCACCAGGGGCCGAGACCCAGTACTTC.

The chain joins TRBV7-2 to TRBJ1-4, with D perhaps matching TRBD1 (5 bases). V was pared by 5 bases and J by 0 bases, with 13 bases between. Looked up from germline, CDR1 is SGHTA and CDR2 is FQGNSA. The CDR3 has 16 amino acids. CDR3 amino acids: CASSPQGRATNEKLFF. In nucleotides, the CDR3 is TGTGCCAGCAGCCCCCAGGGAAGAGCAACTAATGAAAAACTGTTTTTT.

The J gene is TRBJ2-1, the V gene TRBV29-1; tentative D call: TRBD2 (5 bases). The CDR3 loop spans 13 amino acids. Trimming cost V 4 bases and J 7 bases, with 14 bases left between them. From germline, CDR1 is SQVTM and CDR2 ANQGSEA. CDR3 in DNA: TGCAGCGTTGCAAGCTTACCGGGGAATGAGCAGTTCTTC. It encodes CSVASLPGNEQFF.

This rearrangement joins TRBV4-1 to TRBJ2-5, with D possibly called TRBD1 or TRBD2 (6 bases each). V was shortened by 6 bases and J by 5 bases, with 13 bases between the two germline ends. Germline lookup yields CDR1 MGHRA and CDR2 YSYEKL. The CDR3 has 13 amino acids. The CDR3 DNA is TGCGCCAGCAGAGAACAGGGAGGCGAGACCCAGTACTTC. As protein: CASREQGGETQYF.

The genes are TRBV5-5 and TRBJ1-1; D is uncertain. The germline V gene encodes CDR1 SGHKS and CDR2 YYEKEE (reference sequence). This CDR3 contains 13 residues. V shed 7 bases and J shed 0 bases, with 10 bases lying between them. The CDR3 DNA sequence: TGTGCCAGCTCCGTTGGGGTGAACACTGAAGCTTTCTTT. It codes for CASSVGVNTEAFF.

CDR3 sequence: CASSLVYRGQETQYF. CDR3 sequence (DNA): TGTGCCAGCAGCTTAGTCTACAGGGGCCAAGAGACCCAGTACTTC. The chain couples TRBV11-2 to TRBJ2-5; 7 nucleotides align to TRBD1. In germline, CDR1 is SGHAT, CDR2 FQNNGV. The J segment lost 1 base and the V segment lost 1 base, leaving 3 bases of the junction unmatched. CDR3 size: 15 residues.

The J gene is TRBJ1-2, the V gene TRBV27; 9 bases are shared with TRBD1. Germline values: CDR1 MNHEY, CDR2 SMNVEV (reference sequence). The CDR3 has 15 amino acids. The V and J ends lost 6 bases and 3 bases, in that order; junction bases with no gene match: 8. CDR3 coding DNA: TGTGCCAGCAGACCCCGACAGGGGGTGTACTATGGCTACACCTTC. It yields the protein CASRPRQGVYYGYTF.

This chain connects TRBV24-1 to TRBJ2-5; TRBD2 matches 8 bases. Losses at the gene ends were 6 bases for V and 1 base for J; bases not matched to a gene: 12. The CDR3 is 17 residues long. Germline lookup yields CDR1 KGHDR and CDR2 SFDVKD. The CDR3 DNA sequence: TGTGCCACCAGTCACGGTGGATTAGCGGGAAGCCAAGAGACCCAGTACTTC. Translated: CATSHGGLAGSQETQYF.

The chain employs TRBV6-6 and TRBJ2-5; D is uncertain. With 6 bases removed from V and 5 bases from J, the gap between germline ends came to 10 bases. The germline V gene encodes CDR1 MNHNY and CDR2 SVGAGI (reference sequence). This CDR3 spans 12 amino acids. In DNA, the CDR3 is TGTGCCAGCAGCCCCGCGGCGGAGACCCAGTACTTC. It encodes CASSPAAETQYF.

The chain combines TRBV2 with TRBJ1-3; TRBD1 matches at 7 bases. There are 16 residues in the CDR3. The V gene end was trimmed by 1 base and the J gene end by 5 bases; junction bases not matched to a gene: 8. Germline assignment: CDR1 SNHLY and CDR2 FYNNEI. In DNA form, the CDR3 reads TGTGCCAGCAGTGAAGGGTCGACAGGGCTTAGAAACACCATATATTTT. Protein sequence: CASSEGSTGLRNTIYF.